This T cell receptor (beta chain) was documented in a study of T cell changes during pregnancy in multiple sclerosis (dated 2019 in TCRdb). Background on the whole study: The study examined how the T cell repertoire changed over the course of pregnancy in women with multiple sclerosis.

The library was prepared using the immunoSEQ multiplex PCR assay. TCRdb holds this immuneACCESS table with in-frame rearrangements only. Some clones are missing; in checked studies, unresolved V genes explain under half, and the rest has no known cause. A total of about 60,000 clones appear in this sample, 80% to 95% of them only once. The ten largest clones add up to over 0.8% of the sample. Remarks on this clone: The clone's antigen remains unknown. No much larger clone exists at a distance of one base, and base qualities are not known.

The CDR3 goes from the cysteine to the phenylalanine over 13 residues. This entry keeps only the CDR3 DNA: 39 bases, framed from base 1. For this chain, trimming is 6 bases at the V end and 8 bases at the J end, and the number of junction bases without a gene match is 4. The germline V gene specifies SNHLY as CDR1 and FYNNEI as CDR2. The clonotype originates from a female donor with multiple sclerosis, enrolled in a pregnancy study. The chain uses TRBV2 and TRBJ2-1, with 10 central nucleotides matching TRBD2. The source was peripheral blood, collected in the first trimester of pregnancy. The CDR3 region has the sequence CASRAGGPYEQFF. The DNA sequence follows: TGTGCCAGCAGAGCGGGGGGGCCGTATGAGCAGTTCTTC.